The 30 T cell receptor beta chains listed next were all sequenced from one sample in a study of T cell responses to AZD1222 COVID-19 vaccine. Libraries were prepared by immunoSEQ multiplex PCR; TCRdb keeps only in-frame clonotypes and omits some of them. Of over 65,000 clones in the sample, approximately 90% were seen once. The sequencing used peripheral blood, collected 28 days after the second AZD1222 dose. These receptors were collected from an adult who received the AZD1222 COVID-19 vaccine.

V is TRBV7-2 and J is TRBJ2-5; no clear D gene. The V gene lost 3 bases and the J gene lost 4 bases, with 9 bases spanning the gap. The CDR3 totals 13 residues. CDR1 and CDR2 from the germline V gene are SGHTA and FQGNSA. The CDR3 protein is CASSFKGGETQYF. The CDR3 DNA follows: TGTGCCAGCAGCTTTAAGGGTGGAGAGACCCAGTACTTC.

The V and J genes are TRBV19 and TRBJ2-1, with 11 bases matching TRBD2. After removal of 4 bases from V and 1 base from J, the junction contained 3 bases not matched to a gene. CDR1 is LNHDA, CDR2 SQIVND, per germline (reference sequence). This CDR3 has 16 amino acids. For the CDR3, the DNA is TGTGCCAGTAGTACTAGCGGGGGGAGTTCCTACAATGAGCAGTTCTTC. Amino acids: CASSTSGGSSYNEQFF.

The CDR3 sequence: CASSFARAVTEAFF. For the CDR3, the DNA is TGTGCCAGCAGTTTTGCCAGGGCTGTCACTGAAGCTTTCTTT. This rearrangement joins TRBV5-6 to TRBJ1-1; perhaps TRBD1 as D (5 bases). The CDR3 runs to 14 residues. Germline CDR1 SGHDT, CDR2 YYEEEE. V was cut by 5 bases and J by 4 bases, with 15 bases left in between.

The V call is TRBV19, the J call TRBJ2-7; a possible D gene is TRBD1 (5 bases). This CDR3 is built from 22 residues. With 1 base removed from V and 2 bases from J, the gap between germline ends came to 33 bases. CDR1 is LNHDA and CDR2 is SQIVND in the germline V gene (reference sequence). The CDR3 region has the DNA TGTGCCAGTAGTATAGCCCCCTCCGGTTCCAAGGGGATTTGTGGGCTGGCCTACGAGCAGTACGTC. Protein product: CASSIAPSGSKGICGLAYEQYV.

The V call is TRBV14, the J call TRBJ2-2, with 7 bases fitting TRBD1. Trimming removed 4 bases from V and 7 bases from J; junction bases left unmatched: 6. Germline-derived CDR1 and CDR2 are SGHDN and FVKESK. The CDR3 covers 14 residues. CDR3 DNA: TGTGCCAGCAGCCTAGACAGGGCTGGCGGGGAGCTGTTTTTT. This encodes CASSLDRAGGELFF. The full variable domain, completed using reference TRBV14 and TRBJ2-2, is EAGVTQFPSHSVIEKGQTVTLRCDPISGHDNLYWYRRVMGKEIKFLLHFVKESKQDESGMPNNRFLAERTGGTYSTLKVQPAELEDSGVYFCASSLDRAGGELFFGEGSRLTVL.

V is TRBV6-5 and J is TRBJ2-5, with D unresolved. This CDR3 comprises 14 residues. V lost 8 bases and J 0 bases, leaving 13 bases between the germline ends. From germline, CDR1 is MNHEY and CDR2 SVGAGI. This chain's CDR3 is CASWAGRYQETQYF. DNA of the CDR3: TGTGCCAGCTGGGCAGGCAGGTACCAAGAGACCCAGTACTTC.

This clone was detected only a few times. J is TRBJ1-2 and V is TRBV3-1 (or the pseudogene TRBV3-2); D perhaps matches TRBD1 (5 bases). The CDR3 sequence is 15 residues long. The germline gives CDR1 LGHDT, CDR2 YNNKEL (reference sequence). Trimming left V 1 base short and J 1 base short, with 10 bases between. The CDR3, as DNA: TGTGCCAGCAGCCAAGCGCAGGGCGGTAACTATGGCTACACCTTC. Its translation is CASSQAQGGNYGYTF.

This rearrangement joins TRBV6-2 or TRBV6-3 to TRBJ2-7, with TRBD1 identical over 8 bases. Per the germline V gene, CDR1 is MNHEY and CDR2 is SVGEGT. The CDR3 contains 15 residues. V was pared by 2 bases and J by 5 bases, with 8 bases of the junction left unmatched. The chain's CDR3 is CASSYRPQGADEQYF. DNA of the CDR3: TGTGCCAGCAGTTACCGACCGCAGGGGGCCGACGAGCAGTACTTC.

This rearrangement joins TRBV10-3 to TRBJ2-5, with D uncertain. This CDR3 contains 13 residues. CDR1 is ENHRY and CDR2 is SYGVKD in the germline V gene. Trimming shortened V by 4 bases and J by 2 bases, and 8 bases separated the two germline ends. The CDR3 is CAISGHSQETQYF. Here the CDR3 DNA reads TGTGCCATCAGTGGTCACAGTCAAGAGACCCAGTACTTC.

This chain uses TRBV27 with TRBJ2-1, with 12 bases identical to TRBD2. CDR3 length: 16 amino acids. V shed 3 bases, J shed 7 bases, and the junction held 7 bases outside the gene matches. In germline, CDR1 is MNHEY, CDR2 SMNVEV (reference sequence). Here the CDR3 reads CASSFMTSGGYNEQFF. CDR3 nucleotide sequence: TGTGCCAGCAGTTTTATGACTAGCGGGGGTTATAATGAGCAGTTCTTC.

This chain joins TRBV25-1 and TRBJ2-1; 9 bases map to TRBD2. The CDR3 consists of 14 residues. Germline V gives CDR1 MGHDK, CDR2 SYGVNS. Trimming took 5 bases from V and 5 from J; bases not matched to a gene: 4. The CDR3 DNA reads as TGTGCCAGCAGTATGCGGGGGGGCGACAATGAGCAGTTCTTC. Translating it yields CASSMRGGDNEQFF.

V and J are TRBV5-1 and TRBJ1-5, with D unresolved. The CDR3 has 15 amino acids. Germline loops: CDR1 SGHRS, CDR2 YFSETQ. V gave up 0 bases and J gave up 2 bases, with 9 bases separating them. The CDR3 spells CASSLGGLGNQPQHF. The CDR3 coding sequence is TGCGCCAGCAGCTTGGGAGGTTTAGGCAATCAGCCCCAGCATTTT.

The J gene is TRBJ2-1, the V gene TRBV6-5, with D perhaps matching TRBD1 or TRBD2 (5 bases each). V was trimmed by 0 bases and J by 8 bases, leaving 14 bases between them. Per the germline V gene, CDR1 is MNHEY and CDR2 is SVGAGI. The CDR3 sequence is 15 residues long. The CDR3 DNA follows: TGTGCCAGCAGTTACTCAGCCGGGGTGGGGGATGAGCAGTTCTTC. It codes for CASSYSAGVGDEQFF.

This sequence joins TRBV25-1 and TRBJ1-2; D unclear. Germline values: CDR1 MGHDK, CDR2 SYGVNS. V shed 1 base and J shed 0 bases, with 6 bases lying between them. The CDR3 runs to 14 residues. The CDR3 DNA is TGTGCCAGCAGTGAATTTGGCTCTAACTATGGCTACACCTTC. Its protein is CASSEFGSNYGYTF.

This clone was seen once. The genes are TRBV6-5 and TRBJ2-2; D is unclear. Germline loops: CDR1 MNHEY, CDR2 SVGAGI. Trimming stripped 2 bases from V and 6 bases from J, with 7 bases between. The CDR3 sequence is 13 residues long. The CDR3 loop is CASSYGQAGELFF. The CDR3 nucleotides read TGTGCCAGCAGTTACGGGCAGGCCGGGGAGCTGTTTTTT.

V is TRBV9 and J is TRBJ1-2; tentative D call: TRBD1 (6 bases). Per germline, CDR1 SGDLS and CDR2 YYNGEE. V was trimmed by 3 bases and J by 2 bases, leaving 20 bases between them. CDR3 length equals 17 residues. CDR3 in amino acids: CASSGWLGRGENYGYTF. CDR3 nucleotide sequence: TGTGCCAGCAGCGGGTGGTTAGGTAGGGGGGAGAACTATGGCTACACCTTC.

In its sample, this clone was seen once. The J gene is TRBJ2-1, the V gene TRBV27; D may match TRBD1 or TRBD2 (5 bases each). CDR3 length equals 12 residues. The germline V gene encodes CDR1 MNHEY and CDR2 SMNVEV (reference sequence). Trimming took off 8 bases at V and 5 bases at J, with 10 bases between the two ends. The CDR3 nucleotides are TGTGCCAGCGGACTCAGGGACAATGAGCAGTTCTTC. It yields the protein CASGLRDNEQFF.

V and J are TRBV7-3 and TRBJ2-3, with D possibly TRBD2 on 5 matching bases. Germline V gives CDR1 SGHTA, CDR2 FQGTGA. V was cut by 4 bases and J by 1 base, with 6 bases left in between. The CDR3 totals 13 residues. The CDR3 DNA follows: TGTGCCAGCAGCTACGGGGGCACAGATACGCAGTATTTT. Its translation: CASSYGGTDTQYF.

V usage is TRBV15 and J usage is TRBJ1-3; 8 positions agree with TRBD1. V lost 0 bases, J lost 2 bases, and 3 bases stayed unmatched. CDR3 length: 16 amino acids. CDR1 and CDR2 (germline): LNHNV, YYDKDF (reference sequence). CDR3 protein: CATSRDLDRAGNTIYF. Written as DNA, the CDR3 is TGTGCCACCAGCAGAGATCTGGACAGGGCTGGAAACACCATATATTTT.

The V and J genes are TRBV11-2 and TRBJ2-2; 12 bases align to TRBD2. The CDR3 has 18 amino acids. With 0 bases clipped from V and 3 bases from J, the junction kept 5 bases outside the gene matches. The germline V gene has CDR1 SGHAT and CDR2 FQNNGV. CDR3 in DNA: TGTGCCAGCAGCTTAGAACTAGCGGGGGGTTCTGACACCGGGGAGCTGTTTTTT. It translates to CASSLELAGGSDTGELFF. Based on the CDR3 plus reference TRBV11-2 and TRBJ2-2, the full variable domain is EAGVAQSPRYKIIEKRQSVAFWCNPISGHATLYWYQQILGQGPKLLIQFQNNGVVDDSQLPKDRFSAERLKGVDSTLKIQPAKLEDSAVYLCASSLELAGGSDTGELFFGEGSRLTVL.

This chain uses TRBV5-1 with TRBJ1-2; 7 bases are a match to TRBD1. V lost 2 bases and J lost 8; bases outside the gene matches: 15. The CDR3 runs to 16 residues. The germline V gene has CDR1 SGHRS and CDR2 YFSETQ. DNA of the CDR3: TGCGCCAGCAGCTTTAAGGGCGAGGGGGCGGCGCACGGCTACACCTTC. Encoded protein: CASSFKGEGAAHGYTF.

This clone was recorded only once. The chain joins TRBV28 to TRBJ2-1, with 10 bases aligning to TRBD2. Germline V gives CDR1 MDHEN, CDR2 SYDVKM. This CDR3 is built from 16 residues. V gave up 5 bases and J gave up 2 bases; unmatched junction bases: 6. The CDR3 DNA reads as TGTGCCAGCAGTACGGCCGGGACTAGCGCCTACAATGAGCAGTTCTTC. The encoded protein is CASSTAGTSAYNEQFF. Variable domain in full (rest from reference TRBV28 and TRBJ2-1): DVKVTQSSRYLVKRTGEKVFLECVQDMDHENMFWYRQDPGLGLRLIYFSYDVKMKEKGDIPEGYSVSREKKERFSLILESASTNQTSMYLCASSTAGTSAYNEQFFGPGTRLTVL.

This clone has only one observation. The V call is TRBV6-6, the J call TRBJ1-6; a possible D gene is TRBD1 (5 bases). Deletions cut 6 bases from V and 0 bases from J, with 9 bases between. The CDR3 is 15 amino acids. CDR1 is MNHNY, CDR2 SVGAGI, per germline (reference sequence). The CDR3 DNA sequence: TGTGCCAGCAGGGTTCAGGGCTCCTATAATTCACCCCTCCACTTT. It encodes CASRVQGSYNSPLHF.

This clone was observed a handful of times. The chain couples TRBV27 to TRBJ2-2; 14 positions match TRBD2. The CDR3 runs to 15 residues. Trimming removed 5 bases from V and 6 bases from J; junction bases left unmatched: 2. Looked up from germline, CDR1 is MNHEY and CDR2 is SMNVEV (reference sequence). The CDR3 nucleotides read TGTGCCAGCAGTCCGACTAGCGGGGGGGCCGGGGAGCTGTTTTTT. Its protein is CASSPTSGGAGELFF.

This sequence joins TRBV9 and TRBJ2-2; D possibly corresponds to TRBD1 (6 bases). Between the trimmed V and J ends, which lost 1 base and 8 bases, there was a span of 15 bases. Germline loops: CDR1 SGDLS, CDR2 YYNGEE. The CDR3 length is 15 residues. CDR3 in DNA: TGTGCCAGCAGCGTATCCGGGACACCGACGGGGGAGCTGTTTTTT. Residues: CASSVSGTPTGELFF.

The chain carries TRBV5-4 and TRBJ2-3, with TRBD1 matching 9 bases. The ends lost 6 bases at V and 6 bases at J; junction bases unmatched: 17. Germline CDR1 SGHNT, CDR2 YYREEE (reference sequence). The CDR3 totals 17 residues. The CDR3 here is CASTRGSGTGRWDTQYF. The DNA for the CDR3 is TGTGCCAGCACCCGGGGATCCGGGACAGGGAGGTGGGATACGCAGTATTTT.

The genes are TRBV10-3 and TRBJ2-3; D is undetermined. Germline assignment: CDR1 ENHRY and CDR2 SYGVKD. The CDR3 has 13 residues. V was pared by 7 bases and J by 0 bases, with 8 bases between. CDR3 in DNA: TGTGCCATCACTGAATTTAGCACAGATACGCAGTATTTT. It specifies CAITEFSTDTQYF.

The J gene is TRBJ2-7, the V gene TRBV6-5; no clear D gene. The CDR3 covers 11 residues. Between the trimmed V and J ends, which lost 4 bases and 6 bases, there was a span of 7 bases. Germline values: CDR1 MNHEY, CDR2 SVGAGI. CDR3 protein: CASSLAREQYF. The CDR3 DNA reads TGTGCCAGCAGTTTAGCTCGCGAGCAGTACTTC.

V and J are TRBV30 and TRBJ1-4, with 10 nucleotides matching TRBD1. This CDR3 has 17 residues. The ends lost 0 bases at V and 3 bases at J; junction bases unmatched: 7. The germline V gene encodes CDR1 GTSNPN and CDR2 SVGIG (reference sequence). The CDR3 bases are TGTGCCTGGAGTGTTTCACGGACAGGGGGTTCTAATGAAAAACTGTTTTTT. Translating it yields CAWSVSRTGGSNEKLFF.

CDR3 sequence (DNA): TGTGCCAGCAGTTCTCCGGGACAGGGTACAGAGACCCAGTACTTC. Translated, it gives CASSSPGQGTETQYF. This chain connects TRBV28 to TRBJ2-5; 9 bases align to TRBD1. Looked up from germline, CDR1 is MDHEN and CDR2 is SYDVKM. This CDR3 has 15 residues. With 4 bases clipped from V and 4 bases from J, the junction kept 7 bases outside the gene matches.